This T cell receptor beta chain was sequenced during a study of identical twins. After removal of 4 bases from V and 0 bases from J, the junction contained 7 bases not matched to a gene. The CDR3 loop spans 16 amino acids. Germline V gives CDR1 SGHRS, CDR2 YFSETQ. Study results and caveats: There were fewer insertions in abundant cord blood beta clonotypes, but memory repertoires showed no such pattern.

About this clonotype itself: Its antigen remains unidentified.

TCRdb independently ran MiXCR on the 5' RACE reads; one entry per CDR3 protein. The repertoire includes about 810,000 distinct CDR3 sequences, 9% to 15% of them detected once, and around 1.5% sits in the top ten. The sample was also linked to a second study, of yellow fever vaccine responses in identical twins.

The TCR originated in a woman in her late teens or twenties in good health. Sequencing was performed on PBMCs. The V and J genes are TRBV5-1 and TRBJ2-4; TRBD1 matches at 7 bases. CDR3 nucleotides: TGCGCCAGCAGCCCCCGGGACAGCGAAGCCAAAAACATTCAGTACTTC. This translates into CASSPRDSEAKNIQYF. Drawing the rest from reference TRBV5-1 and TRBJ2-4, the complete variable domain is KAGVTQTPRYLIKTRGQQVTLSCSPISGHRSVSWYQQTPGQGLQFLFEYFSETQRNKGNFPGRFSGRQFSNSRSEMNVSTLELGDSALYLCASSPRDSEAKNIQYFGAGTRLSVL.